The source of this TCR beta chain is a study of T cell responses to AZD1222 COVID-19 vaccine (dated by TCRdb to 2020 to 2023). Study-wide context: TCR sequencing was performed for fewer than 250 trial participants, of whom some 200 were given two doses of AZD1222 and approximately 25 were given two doses of MenACWY control vaccine. Enrollment into the trials was organized by age into subgroups of 18-55, 56-69 and 70-plus years, and those subgroups contained approximately 160, 26 and 62 TCR-sequenced participants, respectively.

About this clone: There is no known antigen for this receptor. Per-nucleotide qualities are absent, and no much larger clonotype sits a single base away.

Study-wide findings and limitations: Because no day 14 peak-response samples were available, the repertoires could be characterized only after the peak T cell response. Spike-specific TCR breadth and depth rose significantly after two AZD1222 doses compared with day 0 and with MenACWY recipients. In the small 56-69-year group, the increase in depth fell short of significance, most likely because of low power. Most participants were white British and females outnumbered males, and the authors suggested that clonal diversity may have been underestimated. CD4 TCRs associated with the vaccine covered the entire spike protein, and the dominant responses were in regions 160-218 and 743-854. Conclusions about previously exposed vaccinees are limited because only five to seven AZD1222 recipients were SARS-CoV-2 seropositive at baseline. Nearly half of unique spike-specific TCRs reportedly recognized epitopes outside regions mutated in the B.1.351 and B.1.1.7 variants.

Taken from the germline V gene, the CDR1 and CDR2 loops are SGHNT and YENEEA. V is trimmed back by 2 bases and J by 6 bases, and the junction contains 10 bases that no gene match accounts for. Including the terminal cysteine and phenylalanine, the CDR3 comprises 16 residues. Of all the DNA, just the CDR3 is kept, 48 bases in frame from base 1. The time point label for this specimen denotes: about 28 days (+/-7) after the second vaccine dose. AZD1222 recipients with second doses at about 4 weeks or about 12 weeks were pooled, because spike-specific TCR depth and breadth did not differ between schedules. Vaccinee samples were obtained from the UK trials COV001 and COV002, which included a single-blind randomized controlled phase 2/3 trial of AZD1222 (ChAdOx1 nCoV-19) in healthy adults. For TCRbeta chain sequencing, PBMC samples were collected from trial participants at day 0 and at day 28 after the second dose.

The CDR3 regions of human TCRbeta chains were analyzed by immunosequencing. Under the source paper's analysis protocol: TCRs in the repertoires were matched against a reference library of SARS-CoV-2-specific TCRs that had been generated with the MIRA antigen-specificity platform. Breadth was defined as the fraction of unique TCRs that were SARS-CoV-2-associated. Depth was defined as the fraction of total T cells that were SARS-CoV-2-associated. Using the MIRA data, each spike-specific TCR was assigned both to the spike region to which the TCR was reactive and to a CD4 or CD8 class. Log10-transformed breadth and depth values were compared by one-way ANOVA with Sidak's multiple comparisons tests. Held by TCRdb, this immuneACCESS table contains in-frame sequences only and omits some clones. Under half of the omission traces to an unresolved V gene where checked; the cause of the rest is unknown. V, J and clone size are taken as reported in that table, and D and trimming were inferred from the DNA itself. The sample has 55,000 to 65,000 clones on record, 75% to 90% of them singletons. The ten largest clones represent 5.5% to 7% of the sample.

This sample comprised peripheral blood, obtained 28 days after the second AZD1222 dose. The sequence is built from TRBV11-3 and TRBJ2-1; 7 bases in the middle match TRBD2. This sequence originates from an adult who received the AZD1222 COVID-19 vaccine. The DNA sequence is as follows: TGTGCCAGCAGCTTATTTCTCGTGGGGACTACCAATGAGCAGTTCTTC. Translated, this gives CASSLFLVGTTNEQFF.